This T cell receptor beta chain was identified during a study of cytomegalovirus exposure and HLA in healthy donors. Study-wide results and caveats: As a later analysis showed, a missense DCLRE1C variant was linked to trimming of TCR beta V- and J-genes. The availability of immune exposure information extended only to CMV serostatus. Overall, roughly 160 TCR beta chains were annotated as cytomegalovirus-associated.

Regarding this clone: Its antigen is unknown.

This PCR relied on a set of 60 Vbeta primers and 13 Jbeta primers. Sequenced by immunoSEQ multiplex PCR; TCRdb stores in-frame clones only, minus some. Of 130,000 or so clones listed, 75% to 85% are singletons. CDR3 length: 16 amino acids. J was trimmed by 7 bases and V by 2 bases; bases with no gene match: 9. Germline V gene data show CDR1 as MGHDK and CDR2 as SYGVNS. The TCR comes from a woman between 18 and 30 years old in good health and CMV-seropositive. The V call is TRBV25-1, the J call TRBJ1-1, with TRBD1 matching over 11 bases. The specimen sequenced was PBMCs. CDR3 bases: TGTGCCAGCAGTGAAGGCGGACAGGGGGCTTGGGGTGAAGCTTTCTTT. As protein: CASSEGGQGAWGEAFF.